This T cell receptor (beta chain) was obtained from a study of blood T cells in healthy people across ages. Study observations and caveats: Aged donors had fewer naive CD4+ cells and lower diversity than long-lived donors. CMV status of donors was unknown, possibly confounding expanded clonotype changes.

A sample-barcoded 5' primer and a J-beta primer mix were used in a second PCR of about 7 to 12 cycles. TCRdb analysed the 5' RACE reads with MiXCR anew, one entry per CDR3 protein. The table lists 1.8 million or so distinct CDR3 sequences, about two fifths of them singletons. The sample holds a few counts of this clonotype. Its target is not known. Germline CDR1 LNHDA, CDR2 SQIVND (reference sequence). The ends were cut back, 3 bases at V and 4 bases at J, with 17 bases in the middle. The CDR3 sequence is 16 residues long. Sequenced sample: blood. The clonotype was recovered from a human donor in good health. The rearrangement uses TRBV19 and TRBJ2-3, with D perhaps TRBD2 (5 bases). CDR3 region: CASSMSRGISADTQYF. CDR3 bases: TGTGCCAGTAGTATGAGTAGAGGGATCAGCGCAGATACGCAGTATTTT.